These 6 T cell receptor beta chains originate from one sample sequenced in a study of cytomegalovirus exposure and HLA in healthy donors. With 60 Vbeta and 13 Jbeta primers, the PCR was carried out. TCRdb's table, derived via immunoSEQ multiplex PCR, lists solely in-frame clones and lacks some. The sample has approximately 100,000 clones; approximately 78% are singletons. The sample was PBMCs. These receptors originate from a man aged 35 to 55 in good health and CMV-seronegative.

This chain joins TRBV19 and TRBJ2-3, with 12 bases matching TRBD2. Germline lookup yields CDR1 LNHDA and CDR2 SQIVND (reference sequence). Trimming took 3 bases from V and 5 from J; bases not matched to a gene: 6. This CDR3 has 16 amino acids. CDR3 bases: TGTGCCAGTAGTATGGAGGGACTAGCGGGCCGAGATACGCAGTATTTT. This codes for CASSMEGLAGRDTQYF. Supplemented by reference TRBV19 and TRBJ2-3, the full variable domain reads DGGITQSPKYLFRKEGQNVTLSCEQNLNHDAMYWYRQDPGQGLRLIYYSQIVNDFQKGDIAEGYSVSREKKESFPLTVTSAQKNPTAFYLCASSMEGLAGRDTQYFGPGTRLTVL.

The J gene is TRBJ1-2, the V gene TRBV27; 11 positions agree with TRBD1. Trimming at V came to 6 bases and at J to 5 bases, leaving 5 bases not matched to a gene. The CDR3 length is 14 residues. Germline CDR1 MNHEY, CDR2 SMNVEV (reference sequence). The CDR3 here is CASRTGQGAYGYTF. The CDR3 DNA sequence: TGTGCCAGCAGGACCGGACAGGGGGCTTATGGCTACACCTTC.

The gene calls are TRBV19 and TRBJ2-5; TRBD2 might be the D (6 bases). CDR3 length equals 14 residues. Germline V gene lookup returns CDR1 LNHDA and CDR2 SQIVND (reference sequence). Trimming took 2 bases from V and 1 from J, leaving 8 bases between them. The CDR3, as DNA: TGTGCCAGTAGTATAATGGGGGGCCAAGAGACCCAGTACTTC. It encodes CASSIMGGQETQYF.

This clone was detected once. The chain links TRBV6-1 to TRBJ2-4; maybe TRBD1 (5 bases). The CDR3 consists of 14 residues. V lost 1 base, J lost 8 bases, and 12 bases lay in between. Germline V gene data show CDR1 as MNHNS and CDR2 as SASEGT. This chain's CDR3 is CASSEGGARDIQYF. The DNA for the CDR3 is TGTGCCAGCAGTGAAGGGGGCGCAAGGGACATTCAGTACTTC.

This clone occurred once. This chain links TRBV27 with TRBJ1-5; TRBD1 matches at 8 bases. The CDR3 loop spans 15 amino acids. CDR1 and CDR2 (germline): MNHEY, SMNVEV (reference sequence). The ends lost 4 bases at V and 6 bases at J; junction bases unmatched: 8. This chain's CDR3 is CASSSSRGLGQPQHF. Here the CDR3 DNA reads TGTGCCAGCAGTTCCTCCAGGGGGCTGGGTCAGCCCCAGCATTTT.

The V gene is TRBV7-9, the J gene TRBJ1-6, with D unclear. The CDR3 length is 14 residues. Germline CDR1 SEHNR, CDR2 FQNEAQ (reference sequence). The V end lost 1 base, the J end lost 8 bases, and 9 bases lay between the germline ends. CDR3 amino acids: CASSLETPHSPLHF. Here the CDR3 DNA reads TGTGCCAGCAGCTTAGAGACACCGCATTCACCCCTCCACTTT. The entire variable domain, with the rest obtained from reference TRBV7-9 and TRBJ1-6, is as follows: DTGVSQNPRHKITKRGQNVTFRCDPISEHNRLYWYRQTLGQGPEFLTYFQNEAQLEKSRLLSDRFSAERPKGSFSTLEIQRTEQGDSAMYLCASSLETPHSPLHFGNGTRLTVT.